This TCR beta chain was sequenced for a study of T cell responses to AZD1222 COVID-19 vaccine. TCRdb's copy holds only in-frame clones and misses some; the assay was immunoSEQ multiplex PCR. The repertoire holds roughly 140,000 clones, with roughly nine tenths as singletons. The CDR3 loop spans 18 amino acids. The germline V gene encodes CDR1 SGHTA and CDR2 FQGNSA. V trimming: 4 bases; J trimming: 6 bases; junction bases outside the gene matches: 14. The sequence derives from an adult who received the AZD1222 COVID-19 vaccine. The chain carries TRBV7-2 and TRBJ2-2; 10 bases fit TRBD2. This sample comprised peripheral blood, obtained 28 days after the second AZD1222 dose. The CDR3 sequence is CASSSASGSSSKAGELFF. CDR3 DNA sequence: TGTGCCAGCAGCTCGGCTAGCGGGAGTTCTAGTAAGGCCGGGGAGCTGTTTTTT.